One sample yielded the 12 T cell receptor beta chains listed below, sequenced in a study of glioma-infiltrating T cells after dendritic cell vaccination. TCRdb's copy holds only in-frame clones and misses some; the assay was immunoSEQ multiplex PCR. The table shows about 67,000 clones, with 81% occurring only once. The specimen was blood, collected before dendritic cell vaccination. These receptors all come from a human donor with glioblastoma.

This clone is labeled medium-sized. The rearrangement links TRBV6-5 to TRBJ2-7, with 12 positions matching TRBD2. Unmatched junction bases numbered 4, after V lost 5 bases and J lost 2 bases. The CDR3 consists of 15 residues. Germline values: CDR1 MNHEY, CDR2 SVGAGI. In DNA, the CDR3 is TGTGCCAGCAGTACTACTAGCGGGGGGCCCTACGAGCAGTACTTC. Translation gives CASSTTSGGPYEQYF.

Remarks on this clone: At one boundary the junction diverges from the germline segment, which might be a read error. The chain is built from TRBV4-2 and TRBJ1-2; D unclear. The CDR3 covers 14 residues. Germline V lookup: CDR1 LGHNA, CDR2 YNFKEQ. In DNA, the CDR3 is TGTGCCAGCAGCCCGGGAGCCGGGAACTATGGCTACACCTTT. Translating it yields CASSPGAGNYGYTF.

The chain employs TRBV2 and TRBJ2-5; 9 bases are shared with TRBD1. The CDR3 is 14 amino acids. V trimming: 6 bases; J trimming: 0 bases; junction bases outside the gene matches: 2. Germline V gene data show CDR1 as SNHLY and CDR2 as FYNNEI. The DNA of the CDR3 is TGTGCCAGCAGCCGGGACAGGGACCAAGAGACCCAGTACTTC. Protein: CASSRDRDQETQYF. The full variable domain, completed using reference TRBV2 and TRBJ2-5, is EPEVTQTPSHQVTQMGQEVILRCVPISNHLYFYWYRQILGQKVEFLVSFYNNEISEKSEIFDDQFSVERPDGSNFTLKIRSTKLEDSAMYFCASSRDRDQETQYFGPGTRLLVL.

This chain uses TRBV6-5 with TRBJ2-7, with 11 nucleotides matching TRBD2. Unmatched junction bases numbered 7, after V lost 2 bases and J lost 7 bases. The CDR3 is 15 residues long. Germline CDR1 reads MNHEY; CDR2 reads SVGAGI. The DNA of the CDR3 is TGTGCCAGCAGTTACGTGCTAGCGGGGGGTGAGGAGCAGTACTTC. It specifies CASSYVLAGGEEQYF.

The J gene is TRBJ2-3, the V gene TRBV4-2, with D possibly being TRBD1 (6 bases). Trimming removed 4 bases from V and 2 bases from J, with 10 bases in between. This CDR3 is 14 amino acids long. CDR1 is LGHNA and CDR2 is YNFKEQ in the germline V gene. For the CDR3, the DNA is TGTGCCAGCAGCCCCGGACAGTTCACAGATACGCAGTATTTT. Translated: CASSPGQFTDTQYF.

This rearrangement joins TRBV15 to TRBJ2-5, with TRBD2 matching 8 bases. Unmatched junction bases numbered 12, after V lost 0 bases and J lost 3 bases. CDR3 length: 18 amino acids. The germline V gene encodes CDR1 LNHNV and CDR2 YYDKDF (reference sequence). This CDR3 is CATSRDLRSGGPKETQYF. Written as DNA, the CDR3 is TGTGCCACCAGCAGAGATCTGCGAAGCGGGGGTCCTAAAGAGACCCAGTACTTC.

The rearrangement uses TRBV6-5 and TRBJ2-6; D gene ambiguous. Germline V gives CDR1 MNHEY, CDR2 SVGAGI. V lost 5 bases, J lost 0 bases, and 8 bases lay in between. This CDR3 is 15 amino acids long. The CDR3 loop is CASSPPGSGANVLTF. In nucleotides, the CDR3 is TGTGCCAGCAGTCCGCCGGGCTCTGGGGCCAACGTCCTGACTTTC.

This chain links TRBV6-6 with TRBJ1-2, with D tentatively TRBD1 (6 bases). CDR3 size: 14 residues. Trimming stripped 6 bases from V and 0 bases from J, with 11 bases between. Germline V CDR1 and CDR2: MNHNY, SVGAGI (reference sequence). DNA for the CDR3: TGTGCCAGCAGAAATACAGGGACTAACTATGGCTACACCTTC. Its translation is CASRNTGTNYGYTF.

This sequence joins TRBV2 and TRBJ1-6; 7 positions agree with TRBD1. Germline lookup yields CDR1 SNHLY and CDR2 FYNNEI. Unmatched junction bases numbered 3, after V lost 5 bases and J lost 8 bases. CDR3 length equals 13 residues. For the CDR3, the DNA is TGTGCCAGCAGTACCGGGACAGATTCACCCCTCCACTTT. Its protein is CASSTGTDSPLHF.

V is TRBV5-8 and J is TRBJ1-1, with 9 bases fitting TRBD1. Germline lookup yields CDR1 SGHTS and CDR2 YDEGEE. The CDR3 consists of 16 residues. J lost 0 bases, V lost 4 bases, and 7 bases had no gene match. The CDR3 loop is CASSAWTGEMNTEAFF. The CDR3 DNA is TGTGCCAGCAGCGCCTGGACAGGGGAGATGAACACTGAAGCTTTCTTT.

DNA of the CDR3: TGTGCCAGCATCGAGGACAGCCACACAGATACGCAGTATTTT. Its translation: CASIEDSHTDTQYF. This rearrangement joins TRBV2 to TRBJ2-3; D may be TRBD1 (6 bases). V was trimmed by 7 bases and J by 2 bases, leaving 13 bases between them. Germline values: CDR1 SNHLY, CDR2 FYNNEI. The CDR3 extends over 14 amino acids. Variable domain in full (rest from reference TRBV2 and TRBJ2-3): EPEVTQTPSHQVTQMGQEVILRCVPISNHLYFYWYRQILGQKVEFLVSFYNNEISEKSEIFDDQFSVERPDGSNFTLKIRSTKLEDSAMYFCASIEDSHTDTQYFGPGTRLTVL.

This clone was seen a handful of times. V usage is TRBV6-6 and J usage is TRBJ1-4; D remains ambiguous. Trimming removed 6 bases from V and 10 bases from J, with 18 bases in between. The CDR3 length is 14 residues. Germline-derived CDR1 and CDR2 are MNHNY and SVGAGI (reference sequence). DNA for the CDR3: TGTGCCAGCAGCGAGGAGGCTGCGGGCGGAAAACTGTTTTTT. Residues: CASSEEAAGGKLFF.